Shown below are 23 T cell receptor beta chains from a single sample sequenced in a study of blood T cell repertoires in COVID-19. Method: immunoSEQ multiplex PCR; TCRdb's copy keeps in-frame clones and lacks some. The sample lists 300,000 to 350,000 clones, roughly 90% occurring once. Sequencing used PBMCs or T cells enriched from blood (not recorded which). The source is a young woman who had recovered from COVID-19.

The rearrangement uses TRBV30 and TRBJ2-1, with TRBD2 matching 9 bases. Germline-derived CDR1 and CDR2 are GTSNPN and SVGIG (reference sequence). The length of the CDR3 is 17 residues. The V and J ends lost 0 bases and 6 bases, in that order; junction bases with no gene match: 12. CDR3 nucleotide sequence: TGTGCCTGGAGTGTGGGGGGTAGCGGGGGACGACTCAATGAGCAGTTCTTC. This encodes CAWSVGGSGGRLNEQFF.

V is TRBV30 and J is TRBJ2-5; D gene unclear. Germline-derived CDR1 and CDR2 are GTSNPN and SVGIG (reference sequence). The CDR3 extends over 10 amino acids. V lost 5 bases, J lost 4 bases, and 5 bases lay in between. The CDR3: CAWGRETQYF. CDR3 nucleotides: TGTGCCTGGGGTAGAGAGACCCAGTACTTC.

This clone was recorded only once. The chain combines TRBV9 with TRBJ1-1; 10 bases match TRBD1. V dropped 4 bases and J dropped 4; count of bases not matched to a gene: 7. This CDR3 has 15 residues. Germline V gives CDR1 SGDLS, CDR2 YYNGEE. As DNA, the CDR3 is TGTGCCAGCAGCATCACGGGACAGGGGACCACTGAAGCTTTCTTT. The encoded protein is CASSITGQGTTEAFF. The full variable domain, rest sourced from reference TRBV9 and TRBJ1-1, is DSGVTQTPKHLITATGQRVTLRCSPRSGDLSVYWYQQSLDQGLQFLIQYYNGEERAKGNILERFSAQQFPDLHSELNLSSLELGDSALYFCASSITGQGTTEAFFGQGTRLTVV.

The chain couples TRBV30 to TRBJ1-5; TRBD1 is a possible D gene (5 bases). This CDR3 region has 17 residues. V dropped 2 bases and J dropped 0 bases, with 17 bases sitting between them. CDR1 is GTSNPN and CDR2 is SVGIG in the germline V gene (reference sequence). The CDR3 region is CAWSQGGLRDSNQPQHF. Here the CDR3 DNA reads TGTGCCTGGAGTCAGGGCGGCCTAAGGGATAGCAATCAGCCCCAGCATTTT.

J is TRBJ2-6 and V is TRBV6-5; perhaps TRBD1 as D (5 bases). Between the trimmed V and J ends, which lost 2 bases and 0 bases, there was a span of 5 bases. The CDR3 sequence is 15 residues long. Per germline, CDR1 MNHEY and CDR2 SVGAGI. CDR3: CASSYGASGANVLTF. The DNA for the CDR3 is TGTGCCAGCAGTTACGGGGCCTCTGGGGCCAACGTCCTGACTTTC.

The V and J genes are TRBV12-5 and TRBJ1-5; 7 bases map to TRBD1. J lost 5 bases, V lost 1 base, and 5 bases had no gene match. The CDR3 contains 15 residues. In germline, CDR1 is LGHNT, CDR2 FRNRAP. The CDR3 nucleotides are TGTGCTAGTGGTTTGGGGGACAGAAGTTATCAGCCCCAGCATTTT. Translated, it gives CASGLGDRSYQPQHF.

In this sample, this clone turned up once. J is TRBJ2-7 and V is TRBV19; D ambiguous. The CDR3 extends over 13 amino acids. V lost 3 bases and J 5 bases, leaving 11 bases between the germline ends. The germline V gene has CDR1 LNHDA and CDR2 SQIVND (reference sequence). The DNA for the CDR3 is TGTGCCAGTAGTATTGCAGGCGTAGACGAGCAGTACTTC. Protein: CASSIAGVDEQYF. The variable domain in full, with the rest retrieved from reference TRBV19 and TRBJ2-7, is DGGITQSPKYLFRKEGQNVTLSCEQNLNHDAMYWYRQDPGQGLRLIYYSQIVNDFQKGDIAEGYSVSREKKESFPLTVTSAQKNPTAFYLCASSIAGVDEQYFGPGTRLTVT.

The rearrangement links TRBV20-1 to TRBJ2-7; TRBD1 matches 7 bases. CDR1 is DFQATT and CDR2 is SNEGSKA in the germline V gene (reference sequence). The length of the CDR3 is 11 residues. The V and J ends lost 5 bases and 5 bases, in that order; junction bases with no gene match: 3. The CDR3 DNA reads TGCAGTGCTGACAGGGCCAACGAGCAGTACTTC. Protein product: CSADRANEQYF.

The gene calls are TRBV28 and TRBJ1-5; D is unresolved. CDR3 length equals 15 residues. From germline, CDR1 is MDHEN and CDR2 SYDVKM. The germline V and J ends were trimmed by 3 bases and 9 bases, with 18 bases remaining between them. In nucleotides, the CDR3 is TGTGCCAGCAGTTTCCGCCCGGCAGGCCAAGGGCCCCAGCATTTT. This encodes CASSFRPAGQGPQHF. The whole variable domain, remainder taken from reference TRBV28 and TRBJ1-5, is DVKVTQSSRYLVKRTGEKVFLECVQDMDHENMFWYRQDPGLGLRLIYFSYDVKMKEKGDIPEGYSVSREKKERFSLILESASTNQTSMYLCASSFRPAGQGPQHFGDGTRLSIL.

The chain couples TRBV29-1 to TRBJ1-1; 10 bases are a match to TRBD1. Trimming removed 4 bases from V and 6 bases from J; junction bases left unmatched: 2. Germline CDR1 is SQVTM and CDR2 is ANQGSEA. CDR3 length: 12 residues. The CDR3 spells CSVGQGAAEAFF. The CDR3, as DNA: TGCAGCGTTGGACAGGGGGCGGCTGAAGCTTTCTTT.

The chain recombines TRBV28 with TRBJ1-2; unclear D gene. V gave up 4 bases and J gave up 4 bases, with 4 bases separating them. Germline CDR1 MDHEN, CDR2 SYDVKM. CDR3 length equals 11 residues. The CDR3 DNA follows: TGTGCCAGCAGTTCATCCTATGGCTACACCTTC. Amino acid sequence: CASSSSYGYTF.

The chain couples TRBV7-6 to TRBJ2-3; 7 bases align to TRBD1. Germline V lookup: CDR1 SGHVS, CDR2 FNYEAQ. Trimming removed 5 bases from V and 2 bases from J; junction bases left unmatched: 7. The CDR3 consists of 15 residues. CDR3: CASSPPGTVTDTQYF. CDR3 DNA sequence: TGTGCCAGCAGCCCTCCCGGGACAGTCACAGATACGCAGTATTTT.

The chain links TRBV6-8 to TRBJ1-2, with a weak D call TRBD1 (5 bases). This CDR3 has 13 amino acids. Germline V gene sequence: CDR1 MNHGY, CDR2 SAAAGT. V was shortened by 2 bases and J by 4 bases, with 8 bases between the two germline ends. The CDR3 DNA reads TGTGCCAGCAGTTACAGACAGCCCTATGGCTACACCTTC. This encodes CASSYRQPYGYTF.

This chain links TRBV18 with TRBJ1-5; 8 nucleotides agree with TRBD1. V trimming: 5 bases; J trimming: 4 bases; junction bases outside the gene matches: 10. This CDR3 contains 16 residues. Germline CDR1 KGHSH, CDR2 LQKENI. The chain's CDR3 is CASSSGSWTGNQPQHF. The DNA for the CDR3 is TGTGCCAGCTCATCAGGGAGCTGGACAGGGAATCAGCCCCAGCATTTT.

The gene calls are TRBV5-1 and TRBJ1-1, with D possibly TRBD1 on 5 matching bases. Germline values: CDR1 SGHRS, CDR2 YFSETQ. V lost 1 base and J 7 bases, leaving 14 bases between the germline ends. This CDR3 has 14 residues. The CDR3 sequence: CASSLNVRGGEAFF. The CDR3 DNA is TGCGCCAGCAGCTTGAATGTGAGGGGAGGTGAAGCTTTCTTT.

V is TRBV5-5 and J is TRBJ2-7, with D hard to call. In germline, CDR1 is SGHKS, CDR2 YYEKEE (reference sequence). With 5 bases removed from V and 3 bases from J, the gap between germline ends came to 6 bases. The CDR3 is 11 residues long. As DNA, the CDR3 is TGTGCCAGCAGGATAGACTACGAGCAGTACTTC. Its translation: CASRIDYEQYF.

This clone has only a few counts. The genes are TRBV4-1 and TRBJ1-5, with TRBD1 matching 7 bases. With V trimmed by 0 bases and J by 0 bases, 8 bases remained unmatched. In germline, CDR1 is MGHRA, CDR2 YSYEKL. CDR3 length: 18 residues. The CDR3 sequence: CASSQDPGQADSNQPQHF. In nucleotides, the CDR3 is TGCGCCAGCAGCCAAGACCCCGGACAGGCGGATAGCAATCAGCCCCAGCATTTT.

The rearrangement joins TRBV5-4 to TRBJ1-4, with unresolved D. The germline V and J ends were trimmed by 7 bases and 3 bases, with 13 bases remaining between them. Germline CDR1 is SGHNT and CDR2 is YYREEE (reference sequence). This CDR3 spans 14 amino acids. The CDR3 spells CASSQRGPNEKLFF. The CDR3 nucleotides are TGTGCCAGCTCCCAGCGAGGCCCTAATGAAAAACTGTTTTTT.

This rearrangement joins TRBV3-1 (or the pseudogene TRBV3-2) to TRBJ2-5; a weak D match, TRBD2 (6 bases). CDR3 length: 15 amino acids. Looked up from germline, CDR1 is LGHDT and CDR2 is YNNKEL (reference sequence). The V end was cut by 4 bases, the J end by 2 bases, with 14 bases between. The CDR3 DNA reads TGTGCCAGCAGCCCTCCAGGGAGGTGGCAAGAGACCCAGTACTTC. It is translated as CASSPPGRWQETQYF.

The chain links TRBV5-4 to TRBJ2-1; unclear D gene. Trimming took off 0 bases at V and 8 bases at J, with 12 bases between the two ends. The CDR3 spans 14 residues. Germline CDR1 and CDR2: SGHNT and YYREEE (reference sequence). CDR3 coding DNA: TGTGCCAGCAGCTTGGGACGCGCGACACATGAGCAGTTCTTC. It is translated as CASSLGRATHEQFF.

The chain has TRBV3-1 (or the pseudogene TRBV3-2) and TRBJ2-2, with 12 positions matching TRBD1. Germline CDR1 reads LGHDT; CDR2 reads YNNKEL (reference sequence). V lost 1 base to trimming and J lost 6 bases; unmatched junction nucleotides: 3. CDR3 size: 16 residues. The CDR3 sequence: CASSQAGQGASGELFF. CDR3 DNA sequence: TGTGCCAGCAGCCAAGCGGGACAGGGGGCCTCCGGGGAGCTGTTTTTT.

CDR3 sequence (DNA): TGTGCCAGCAGTCGGGTAGCAGCCACCGGGGAGCTGTTTTTT. Translated: CASSRVAATGELFF. V gene TRBV6-2 or TRBV6-3 combines with J gene TRBJ2-2; no clear D gene. V shed 5 bases and J shed 4 bases, with 11 bases lying between them. The CDR3 is 14 residues long. In germline, CDR1 is MNHEY, CDR2 SVGEGT.

In this sample, this clone turned up once. V usage is TRBV5-1 and J usage is TRBJ1-1; possible D gene TRBD1, 5 bases. Germline CDR1 SGHRS, CDR2 YFSETQ. This CDR3 contains 15 residues. The V and J ends lost 0 bases and 1 base respectively, with 10 bases between them. This chain's CDR3 is CASSLALGENTEAFF. The CDR3 DNA sequence: TGCGCCAGCAGCTTGGCGTTAGGGGAGAACACTGAAGCTTTCTTT.